These 4 T cell receptor beta chains share one sample of origin, sequenced in a study of molecular identifiers for immune sequencing clone quantification. One entry per CDR3 protein results from TCRdb running MiXCR on the PCR reads. The sample carries over 85,000 distinct CDR3 sequences, approximately 25% recorded once. Sequenced material: naive CD8+ T cells from blood, with Jurkat cell RNA spiked in. Specified subset: FACS-sorted CD8+CD4-CCR7+CD45RA+ naive T cells. All receptors come from a human donor in good health. Some libraries in this study had Jurkat cell RNA spiked in.

There are many counts of this clonotype. V and J are TRBV5-1 and TRBJ2-5; 9 bases fit TRBD2. Germline V gives CDR1 SGHRS, CDR2 YFSETQ. The CDR3 is made up of 17 amino acids. Trimming at V came to 0 bases and at J to 0 bases, leaving 6 bases not matched to a gene. This CDR3 reads CASSLVLAGQYQETQYF. In DNA form, the CDR3 reads TGCGCCAGCAGCTTGGTACTAGCGGGCCAGTACCAAGAGACCCAGTACTTC.

This clonotype has only one observation. A much larger clone sits a single nucleotide away, making a read error possible. V usage is TRBV9 and J usage is TRBJ1-5; TRBD1 might be the D (6 bases). Germline-derived CDR1 and CDR2 are SGDLS and YYNGEE. This CDR3 has 15 residues. CDR3 sequence: CASSVEGGSNQPQDF. In DNA form, the CDR3 reads TGTGCCAGCAGCGTAGAAGGGGGTAGCAATCAGCCCCAGGATTTT.

This clonotype showed up many times. V and J are TRBV6-1 and TRBJ1-5; D possibly corresponds to TRBD1 (5 bases). Trimming pared 1 base from V and 6 bases from J, leaving 13 bases between. Germline assignment: CDR1 MNHNS and CDR2 SASEGT. The CDR3 is 15 amino acids. CDR3 in amino acids: CASSEVYWDAQPQHF. CDR3 DNA: TGTGCCAGCAGTGAAGTCTACTGGGACGCTCAGCCCCAGCATTTT.

This clonotype has a handful of counts. The chain is built from TRBV6-2 or TRBV6-3 and TRBJ2-7; D remains ambiguous. The ends were cut back, 0 bases at V and 5 bases at J, with 17 bases in the middle. The length of the CDR3 is 16 residues. CDR1 MNHEY and CDR2 SVGEGT come from the germline V gene. The CDR3 sequence is CASSYSLRSSLHEQYF. In DNA form, the CDR3 reads TGTGCCAGCAGTTACTCGCTGCGAAGTAGTCTCCACGAGCAGTACTTC.